The text below deals with one T cell receptor beta chain. Antigen specificity is unknown. A much larger clone lies a single base off, so this may be a read error. cDNA libraries of TCR beta carried unique molecular identifiers. When 1 to 10 million T cells were used, they gave 500,000 or so cDNA molecules. TCRdb reprocessed the PCR reads via MiXCR and lists one record per CDR3 protein. The data hold fewer than 850,000 distinct CDR3 sequences, with roughly 46% observed a single time. This sample was included in a study of post-analysis software for immune sequencing data. About the research overall: Relapsing-remitting, secondary progressive and progressive-relapsing forms of multiple sclerosis all featured among disease courses. Study-wide points: Those with multiple sclerosis, the patient group, showed significantly lower normalized Chao1 diversity than controls. Under the F measure, samples that were prepared in one batch clustered strongly together. Comparison of patients with controls showed about 5 TRBV segments more frequent in patients, TRBV5-6, TRBV5-1 and TRBV20-1 among them.

CDR1 is MNHEY, CDR2 SMNVEV, per germline (reference sequence). CDR3 size: 13 residues. V and J are TRBV27 and TRBJ1-4; D possibly corresponds to TRBD1 (5 bases). Sequencing used blood. The source is a girl aged 5-17 years with multiple sclerosis. CDR3: CASPGPGGEKRFF. The CDR3 coding sequence is TGTGCCTCCCCGGGGCCCGGTGGTGAAAAACGGTTTTTT. The entire variable domain, with the rest obtained from reference TRBV27 and TRBJ1-4, is as follows: EAQVTQNPRYLITVTGKKLTVTCSQNMNHEYMSWYRQDPGLGLRQIYYSMNVEVTDKGDVPEGYKVSRKEKRNFPLILESPSPNQTSLYFCASPGPGGEKRFFGSGTQLSVL.